This T cell receptor beta chain was sequenced for a study of shared clonotypes between healthy human individuals. Points from the study as a whole: Lower generation probabilities were found for non-shared clonotypes than for those shared by all four donors.

Details on this clone: Its antigen is undetermined.

The germline CDR1 and CDR2 sequences are SGHTA and FQGTGA. This CDR3 contains 13 residues. The ends were cut back, 1 base at V and 11 bases at J, with 12 bases in the middle. Here immunoSEQ multiplex PCR was the method, and the copy in TCRdb shows in-frame clones only, minus some. The profile covers 1.4 million to 1.5 million clones, with roughly 96% appearing a single time and over 1% taken by the ten largest. This chain connects TRBV7-3 to TRBJ2-1; D gene ambiguous. Material: naive CD4+ T cells sorted from blood. Subset here: CD45RA+ positively selected. The receptor comes from a man younger than 45 in good health. The CDR3 sequence is CASSLNPPQKQFF. CDR3 bases: TGTGCCAGCAGCTTAAACCCCCCTCAGAAGCAGTTCTTC.